What follows are 5 T cell receptor beta chains derived from one specimen sequenced in a study of a mutant IDH1 vaccine in newly diagnosed glioma. The antigens for these receptors are not known. Time point given: week 5, during vaccination. Vaccination comprised doses that each held 300 ug of mutant IDH1 20-mer peptide, plus topical imiquimod. Data came from immunoSEQ multiplex PCR; TCRdb stores just in-frame clones and leaves some out. Among tens of thousands of clones, about 81% were seen once, and the ten largest hold around 7.4%. Sequenced material: PBMCs, taken from a glioma patient whose treatment included an IDH1 peptide vaccine. Receptors were obtained from a woman in her forties or fifties with glioma.

V and J are TRBV7-6 and TRBJ2-5; TRBD2 agrees at 8 bases. Germline CDR1 is SGHVS and CDR2 is FNYEAQ. With V trimmed by 3 bases and J by 5 bases, 8 bases remained unmatched. There are 15 residues in the CDR3. The CDR3 bases are TGTGCCAGCAGCTTGTTAGCGGGGCCCAGGGAGACCCAGTACTTC. It yields the protein CASSLLAGPRETQYF.

J is TRBJ1-6 and V is TRBV7-9; perhaps TRBD1 as D (6 bases). CDR1 is SEHNR, CDR2 FQNEAQ, per germline (reference sequence). The CDR3 has 18 residues. V was trimmed by 2 bases and J by 4 bases, leaving 18 bases between them. CDR3 protein: CASSLKDSPELYNSPLHF. The CDR3 nucleotides are TGTGCCAGCAGCTTAAAGGACAGTCCTGAGCTGTATAATTCACCCCTCCACTTT.

The chain recombines TRBV6-1 with TRBJ2-3; D possibly corresponds to TRBD2 (6 bases). V lost 4 bases, J lost 4 bases, and 9 bases lay in between. Germline V gene sequence: CDR1 MNHNS, CDR2 SASEGT. This CDR3 contains 13 residues. Here the CDR3 reads CASSAREPDTQYF. In DNA form, the CDR3 reads TGTGCCAGCAGTGCCCGGGAGCCAGATACGCAGTATTTT.

The chain links TRBV2 to TRBJ2-3; D assignment may be TRBD1 or TRBD2 (5 bases each). CDR1 is SNHLY and CDR2 is FYNNEI in the germline V gene. Trimming removed 3 bases from V and 1 base from J, with 11 bases in between. The CDR3 totals 15 residues. The CDR3 loop reads CASSEGRDRTDTQYF. The CDR3 region has the DNA TGTGCCAGCAGTGAGGGCAGGGACCGCACAGATACGCAGTATTTT.

This chain connects TRBV27 to TRBJ1-5, with unresolved D. Trimming removed 5 bases from V and 1 base from J, with 12 bases in between. Germline-derived CDR1 and CDR2 are MNHEY and SMNVEV (reference sequence). The CDR3 is 15 amino acids. The CDR3 nucleotides are TGTGCCAGCAGTACCCTATTGGGGAGCAATCAGCCCCAGCATTTT. Its translation: CASSTLLGSNQPQHF.